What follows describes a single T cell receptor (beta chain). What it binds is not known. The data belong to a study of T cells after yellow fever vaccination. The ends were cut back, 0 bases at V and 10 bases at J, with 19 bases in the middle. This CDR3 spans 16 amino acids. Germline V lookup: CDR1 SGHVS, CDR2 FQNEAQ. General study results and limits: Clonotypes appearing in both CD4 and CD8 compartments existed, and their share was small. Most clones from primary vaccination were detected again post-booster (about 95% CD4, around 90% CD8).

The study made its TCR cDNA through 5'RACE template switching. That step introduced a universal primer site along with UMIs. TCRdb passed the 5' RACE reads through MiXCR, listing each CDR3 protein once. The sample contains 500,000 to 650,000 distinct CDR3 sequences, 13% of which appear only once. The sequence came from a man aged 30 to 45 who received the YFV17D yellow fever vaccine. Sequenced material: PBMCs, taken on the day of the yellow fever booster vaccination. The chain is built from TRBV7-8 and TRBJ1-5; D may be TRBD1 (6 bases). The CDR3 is CASSLAGVGGLYPQHF. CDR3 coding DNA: TGTGCCAGCAGCTTAGCGGGCGTAGGGGGACTGTACCCCCAGCATTTT.